Below are 28 T cell receptor beta chains sequenced from a single sample in a study of regulatory T cells in long-lasting Graves disease. Noted time point: persistent/refractory GD, antithyroid drugs over 5 years with positive TRAb. After RNA was extracted from PBMCs, the TCR library was made from it. To make TCR beta libraries, researchers used iRepertoire HTBI primers and Arm-PCR of CDR3 regions. MiXCR was run by TCRdb on the multiplex PCR reads, yielding one entry per CDR3 protein. The repertoire consists of 400,000 or so distinct CDR3 sequences, with about a quarter occurring once and the leading ten covering about a quarter. The source material was peripheral blood mononuclear cells (PBMCs), sampled when the disease was refractory, from a patient treated with antithyroid drugs. All receptors come from a female donor with Graves disease.

This clonotype appeared many times. The rearrangement uses TRBV6-1 and TRBJ2-7; 8 nucleotides agree with TRBD2. The ends lost 8 bases at V and 6 bases at J; junction bases unmatched: 12. Germline V gives CDR1 MNHNS, CDR2 SASEGT. The CDR3 extends over 14 amino acids. As DNA, the CDR3 is TGTGCCAGCCTTCGTTCGGGACTAGGCTTCGAGCAGTACTTC. Translating it yields CASLRSGLGFEQYF.

This clonotype showed up many times. The V and J genes are TRBV28 and TRBJ2-7, with D tentatively TRBD2 (5 bases). Trimming left V 5 bases short and J 5 bases short, with 10 bases between. The CDR3 is made up of 12 amino acids. Germline assignment: CDR1 MDHEN and CDR2 SYDVKM. CDR3 nucleotides: TGTGCCAGCAGTATTTTACTAGACGAGCAGTACTTC. Translating it yields CASSILLDEQYF.

The rearrangement joins TRBV13 to TRBJ2-2, with D perhaps matching TRBD1 (6 bases). CDR1 and CDR2 from the germline V gene are PRHDT and FYEKMQ (reference sequence). CDR3 size: 16 residues. V dropped 5 bases and J dropped 1 base, with 14 bases sitting between them. Here the CDR3 reads CASSAYDRKNTGELFF. CDR3 nucleotide sequence: TGTGCCAGCAGCGCTTACGACAGGAAGAACACCGGGGAGCTGTTTTTT.

This clonotype was seen ten or more times. The rearrangement uses TRBV28 and TRBJ2-7, with TRBD2 matching 12 bases. CDR1 MDHEN and CDR2 SYDVKM come from the germline V gene. V dropped 6 bases and J dropped 3; count of bases not matched to a gene: 6. The CDR3 runs to 15 residues. CDR3: CASRSTSGSLYEQYF. The CDR3 region has the DNA TGTGCCAGCAGGTCGACTAGCGGGAGCCTCTACGAGCAGTACTTC.

This clonotype was detected many times. V gene TRBV20-1 combines with J gene TRBJ2-7; TRBD1 might be the D (6 bases). The V gene lost 6 bases and the J gene lost 3 bases, with 15 bases spanning the gap. Germline V lookup: CDR1 DFQATT, CDR2 SNEGSKA (reference sequence). The CDR3 is 13 residues long. In nucleotides, the CDR3 is TGCAGTGCGGAGTGGGGGCCTAACTACGAGCAGTACTTC. Its protein product is CSAEWGPNYEQYF.

The rearrangement uses TRBV10-3 and TRBJ2-7, with D perhaps TRBD1 or TRBD2 (5 bases each). The CDR3 extends over 17 amino acids. From germline, CDR1 is ENHRY and CDR2 SYGVKD. Trimming cost V 6 bases and J 0 bases, with 21 bases left between them. In DNA, the CDR3 is TGTGCCATCAGACGGGACCCCATGCCTTCGAGCTCCTACGAGCAGTACTTC. This sequence encodes CAIRRDPMPSSSYEQYF.

This clonotype showed up many times. The chain recombines TRBV2 with TRBJ2-7; D is unclear. The germline gives CDR1 SNHLY, CDR2 FYNNEI. The CDR3 is 13 residues long. Trimming removed 1 base from V and 4 bases from J, with 8 bases in between. CDR3 DNA: TGTGCCAGCAGTGAAGGTCGGAAGTACGAGCAGTACTTC. Translated, it gives CASSEGRKYEQYF.

The V call is TRBV7-2, the J call TRBJ2-7, with 9 bases aligning to TRBD2. V was clipped by 5 bases and J by 12 bases; unmatched bases: 20. The length of the CDR3 is 16 residues. Germline loops: CDR1 SGHTA, CDR2 FQGNSA. CDR3 protein: CASSPDSETSGFWWYF. Written as DNA, the CDR3 is TGTGCCAGCAGCCCGGACTCCGAGACTAGCGGATTTTGGTGGTACTTC.

This chain links TRBV30 with TRBJ1-1; perhaps TRBD1 as D (6 bases). V lost 4 bases, J lost 8 bases, and 14 bases lay in between. Germline CDR1 GTSNPN, CDR2 SVGIG (reference sequence). The CDR3 loop spans 12 amino acids. CDR3 region: CAWTDGGLEAFF. For the CDR3, the DNA is TGTGCCTGGACCGATGGGGGGCTGGAAGCTTTCTTT.

This clonotype has a count of ten or more. The chain is built from TRBV6-1 and TRBJ2-7; no clear D. With 7 bases removed from V and 0 bases from J, the gap between germline ends came to 16 bases. Germline V gene sequence: CDR1 MNHNS, CDR2 SASEGT. The CDR3 covers 15 residues. Written as DNA, the CDR3 is TGTGCCAGCAATCGACCGGGCCTCATCTCCTACGAGCAGTACTTC. Translating it yields CASNRPGLISYEQYF.

The chain links TRBV30 to TRBJ1-5; tentative D call: TRBD1 (5 bases). Germline CDR1 and CDR2: GTSNPN and SVGIG (reference sequence). The CDR3 runs to 16 residues. Between the trimmed V and J ends, which lost 0 bases and 2 bases, there was a span of 14 bases. CDR3 nucleotides: TGTGCCTGGAGTGTAAGGTCAGGACAACGCAATCAGCCCCAGCATTTT. Amino acid sequence: CAWSVRSGQRNQPQHF.

There are a few counts of this clonotype. This chain joins TRBV24-1 and TRBJ2-3, with D unclear. V was cut by 2 bases and J by 13 bases, with 15 bases left in between. There are 13 residues in the CDR3. The germline V gene has CDR1 KGHDR and CDR2 SFDVKD. CDR3 nucleotide sequence: TGTGCCACCAGTGATTCTTCGACAAGCTGGAAGTATTTT. This codes for CATSDSSTSWKYF.

This clonotype was found a few times. The rearrangement uses TRBV15 and TRBJ2-2; no clear D gene. The germline V gene encodes CDR1 LNHNV and CDR2 YYDKDF (reference sequence). The germline V and J ends were trimmed by 1 base and 1 base, with 16 bases remaining between them. This CDR3 region has 18 residues. In nucleotides, the CDR3 is TGTGCCACCAGCAGAGGCTTTTCGGTGGGAAGGAACACCGGGGAGCTGTTTTTT. This sequence encodes CATSRGFSVGRNTGELFF.

The sample holds many counts of this clonotype. V gene TRBV6-5 combines with J gene TRBJ2-6, with D possibly TRBD1 on 5 matching bases. Trimming stripped 4 bases from V and 0 bases from J, with 13 bases between. The CDR3 covers 17 residues. Germline-derived CDR1 and CDR2 are MNHEY and SVGAGI. DNA for the CDR3: TGTGCCAGCAGTTCTGGACACACGAACTCTGGGGCCAACGTCCTGACTTTC. Translation: CASSSGHTNSGANVLTF.

V usage is TRBV7-2 and J usage is TRBJ2-7; 7 nucleotides match TRBD2. With 1 base clipped from V and 7 bases from J, the junction kept 7 bases outside the gene matches. In germline, CDR1 is SGHTA, CDR2 FQGNSA. The CDR3 sequence is 14 residues long. The chain's CDR3 is CASSLETSHSEQYF. The CDR3 region has the DNA TGTGCCAGCAGCTTAGAGACTAGCCATAGTGAGCAGTACTTC.

This clonotype was recorded a few times. DNA for the CDR3: TGTGCCTGGAGTGGAGGGACAGCCCAAGAGACCCAGTACTTC. Protein: CAWSGGTAQETQYF. The J gene is TRBJ2-5, the V gene TRBV30, with TRBD1 identical over 7 bases. This CDR3 region has 14 residues. Germline-derived CDR1 and CDR2 are GTSNPN and SVGIG (reference sequence). V was clipped by 1 base and J by 1 base; unmatched bases: 3. Drawing the rest from reference TRBV30 and TRBJ2-5, the complete variable domain is SQTIHQWPATLVQPVGSPLSLECTVEGTSNPNLYWYRQAAGRGLQLLFYSVGIGQISSEVPQNLSASRPQDRQFILSSKKLLLSDSGFYLCAWSGGTAQETQYFGPGTRLLVL.

This clonotype is a singleton in its sample. The chain employs TRBV7-8 and TRBJ2-5; no definite D call. This CDR3 has 14 residues. V was clipped by 2 bases and J by 3 bases, with 10 bases between them. Germline CDR1 reads SGHVS; CDR2 reads FQNEAQ. For the CDR3, the DNA is TGTGCCAGCAGCTTAAAGCAGCCCAAAGAGACCCAGTACTTC. This encodes CASSLKQPKETQYF. Supplemented by reference TRBV7-8 and TRBJ2-5, the full variable domain reads GAGVSQSPRYKVAKRGQDVALRCDPISGHVSLFWYQQALGQGPEFLTYFQNEAQLDKSGLPSDRFFAERPEGSVSTLKIQRTQQEDSAVYLCASSLKQPKETQYFGPGTRLLVL.

CDR3 region: CASSYFGQRYSLSGELFF. Written as DNA, the CDR3 is TGTGCCAGCAGTTACTTTGGACAAAGGTACTCTCTTTCCGGGGAGCTGTTTTTT. The J gene is TRBJ2-2, the V gene TRBV6-5; the D gene is possibly TRBD1 (5 bases). The CDR3 has 18 amino acids. Trimming pared 1 base from V and 6 bases from J, leaving 21 bases between. The V gene's germline CDR1 is MNHEY and CDR2 SVGAGI.

V and J are TRBV20-1 and TRBJ2-5; D ambiguous. Germline V CDR1 and CDR2: DFQATT, SNEGSKA (reference sequence). This CDR3 contains 11 residues. V was cut by 3 bases and J by 7 bases, with 9 bases left in between. The CDR3 DNA is TGCAGTGCTAGGGGCAGTGGGACCCAGTACTTC. The encoded protein is CSARGSGTQYF.

The chain joins TRBV30 to TRBJ1-5, with no clear D. This CDR3 is built from 15 residues. Trimming pared 0 bases from V and 4 bases from J, leaving 13 bases between. Germline V CDR1 and CDR2: GTSNPN, SVGIG (reference sequence). The CDR3 region has the DNA TGTGCCTGGAGTGTAACGCAGTTTGGGAATCAGCCCCAGCATTTT. Translated: CAWSVTQFGNQPQHF. Full variable domain (outside the CDR3, taken from reference TRBV30 and TRBJ1-5): SQTIHQWPATLVQPVGSPLSLECTVEGTSNPNLYWYRQAAGRGLQLLFYSVGIGQISSEVPQNLSASRPQDRQFILSSKKLLLSDSGFYLCAWSVTQFGNQPQHFGDGTRLSIL.

The chain combines TRBV4-3 with TRBJ2-2; D is tentatively TRBD1 or TRBD2 (5 bases each). Per the germline V gene, CDR1 is LGHNA and CDR2 is YSLEER. V was cut by 4 bases and J by 6 bases, with 9 bases left in between. The CDR3 contains 13 residues. DNA for the CDR3: TGCGCCAGCAGCCGGGACCGGGCCGGGGAGCTGTTTTTT. It yields the protein CASSRDRAGELFF.

This clonotype appeared a single time. The chain links TRBV7-2 to TRBJ2-1; D is uncertain. V gave up 3 bases and J gave up 5 bases, with 20 bases separating them. Germline CDR1 and CDR2: SGHTA and FQGNSA. This CDR3 is 17 amino acids long. The CDR3 coding sequence is TGTGCCAGCAGCTTGGGTGGGAACTCTCCGCTAGACAATGAGCAGTTCTTC. Translated, it gives CASSLGGNSPLDNEQFF.

This clonotype has more than one count but fewer than ten. The rearrangement joins TRBV19 to TRBJ1-1; D not certain. Germline lookup yields CDR1 LNHDA and CDR2 SQIVND (reference sequence). The CDR3 loop spans 14 amino acids. V was clipped by 4 bases and J by 1 base, with 10 bases between them. The CDR3 here is CASSTLPQNTEAFF. The CDR3 nucleotides are TGTGCCAGTAGTACCCTCCCACAGAACACTGAAGCTTTCTTT.

This clonotype was seen more than once but under ten times. This rearrangement joins TRBV5-4 to TRBJ1-1; D ambiguous. This CDR3 is 13 amino acids long. Trimming stripped 3 bases from V and 7 bases from J, with 13 bases between. Germline loops: CDR1 SGHNT, CDR2 YYREEE (reference sequence). The CDR3 coding sequence is TGTGCCAGCAGCTCCGACCTACAAGGTGAAGCTTTCTTT. Translating gives CASSSDLQGEAFF.

This clonotype has at least ten counts. The chain carries TRBV6-1 and TRBJ2-5; 10 bases match TRBD2. Germline V gene lookup returns CDR1 MNHNS and CDR2 SASEGT. This CDR3 has 15 amino acids. V shed 8 bases, J shed 2 bases, and the junction held 8 bases outside the gene matches. CDR3 residues: CASAPTSGLQETQYF. As DNA, the CDR3 is TGTGCCAGCGCCCCGACTAGCGGGCTACAAGAGACCCAGTACTTC.

This chain uses TRBV20-1 with TRBJ2-7; TRBD1 or TRBD2 may be the D gene (6 bases each). The germline gives CDR1 DFQATT, CDR2 SNEGSKA (reference sequence). The CDR3 loop spans 15 amino acids. The ends were cut back, 4 bases at V and 2 bases at J, with 18 bases in the middle. The CDR3 region is CSATPGTGATYEQYF. The CDR3 nucleotides read TGCAGTGCTACCCCCGGGACGGGGGCAACCTACGAGCAGTACTTC.

This clonotype was observed many times. This chain joins TRBV28 and TRBJ2-4; D uncertain. V lost 0 bases, J lost 3 bases, and 6 bases lay in between. The V gene's germline CDR1 is MDHEN and CDR2 SYDVKM. CDR3 length equals 14 residues. The CDR3 loop reads CASSLWAGKNIQYF. CDR3 nucleotides: TGTGCCAGCAGTTTATGGGCAGGCAAAAACATTCAGTACTTC.

This clonotype was detected many times. The chain uses TRBV12-3 or TRBV12-4 and TRBJ1-1; D not resolved. CDR3 size: 14 residues. Trimming removed 6 bases from V and 5 bases from J, with 16 bases in between. CDR3 DNA sequence: TGTGCCAGCAGGCACGATATTGGATCTACTGAAGCTTTCTTT. Residues: CASRHDIGSTEAFF.